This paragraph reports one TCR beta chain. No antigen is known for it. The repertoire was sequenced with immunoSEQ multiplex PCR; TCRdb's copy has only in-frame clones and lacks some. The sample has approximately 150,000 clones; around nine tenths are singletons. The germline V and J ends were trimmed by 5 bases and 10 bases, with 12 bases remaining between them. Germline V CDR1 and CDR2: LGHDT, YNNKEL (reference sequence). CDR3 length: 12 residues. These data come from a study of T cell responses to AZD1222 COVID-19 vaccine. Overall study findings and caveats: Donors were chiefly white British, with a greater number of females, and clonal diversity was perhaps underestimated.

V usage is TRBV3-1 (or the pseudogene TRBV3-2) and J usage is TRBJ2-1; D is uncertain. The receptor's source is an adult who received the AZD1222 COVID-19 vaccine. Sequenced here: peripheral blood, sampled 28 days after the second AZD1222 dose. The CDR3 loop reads CASSFDSTEQFF. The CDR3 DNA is TGTGCCAGCAGCTTCGATAGTACGGAGCAGTTCTTC.